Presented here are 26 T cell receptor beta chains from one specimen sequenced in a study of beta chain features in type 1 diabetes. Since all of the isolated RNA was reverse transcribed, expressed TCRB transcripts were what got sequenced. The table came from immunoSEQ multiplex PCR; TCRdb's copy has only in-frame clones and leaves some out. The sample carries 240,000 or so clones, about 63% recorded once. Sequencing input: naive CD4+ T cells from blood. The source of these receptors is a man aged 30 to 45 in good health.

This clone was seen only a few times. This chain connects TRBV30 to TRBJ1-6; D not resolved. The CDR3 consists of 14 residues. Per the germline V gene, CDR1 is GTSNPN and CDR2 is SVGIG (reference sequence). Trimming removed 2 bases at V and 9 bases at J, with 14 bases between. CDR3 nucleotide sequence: TGTGCCTGGAGTCCCGATCCGAAAGGTTCACCCCTCCACTTT. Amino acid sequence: CAWSPDPKGSPLHF.

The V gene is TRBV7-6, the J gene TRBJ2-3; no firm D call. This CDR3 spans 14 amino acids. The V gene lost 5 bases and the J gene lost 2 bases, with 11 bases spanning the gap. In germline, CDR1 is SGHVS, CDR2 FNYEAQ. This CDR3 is CASSPVLITDTQYF. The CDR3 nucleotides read TGTGCCAGCAGCCCTGTCTTGATCACAGATACGCAGTATTTT.

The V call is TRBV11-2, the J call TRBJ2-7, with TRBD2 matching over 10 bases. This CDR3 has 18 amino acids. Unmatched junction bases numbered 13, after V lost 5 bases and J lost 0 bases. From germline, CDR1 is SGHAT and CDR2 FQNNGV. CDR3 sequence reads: CASSPRIAASGSSYEQYF. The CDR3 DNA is TGTGCCAGCAGCCCCCGAATTGCCGCTAGCGGGAGCTCCTACGAGCAGTACTTC.

The CDR3 here is CASSLGSGVTKNIQYF. Written as DNA, the CDR3 is TGTGCCAGTAGTTTGGGGTCGGGAGTTACCAAAAACATTCAGTACTTC. This sequence joins TRBV19 and TRBJ2-4; D may be TRBD2 (6 bases). Between the trimmed V and J ends, which lost 5 bases and 2 bases, there was a span of 16 bases. This CDR3 has 16 residues. Germline CDR1 is LNHDA and CDR2 is SQIVND (reference sequence).

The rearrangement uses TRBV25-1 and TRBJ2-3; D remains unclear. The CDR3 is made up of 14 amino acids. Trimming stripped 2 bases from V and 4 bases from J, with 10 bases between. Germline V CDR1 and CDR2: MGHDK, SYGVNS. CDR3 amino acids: CASSERPGADTQYF. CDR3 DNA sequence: TGTGCCAGCAGTGAAAGACCTGGGGCAGATACGCAGTATTTT.

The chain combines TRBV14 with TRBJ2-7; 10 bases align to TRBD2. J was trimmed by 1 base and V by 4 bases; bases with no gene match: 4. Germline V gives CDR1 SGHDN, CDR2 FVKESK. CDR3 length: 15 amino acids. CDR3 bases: TGTGCCAGCAGCCGGACTAGCGGCGCGTCCTACGAGCAGTACTTC. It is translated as CASSRTSGASYEQYF.

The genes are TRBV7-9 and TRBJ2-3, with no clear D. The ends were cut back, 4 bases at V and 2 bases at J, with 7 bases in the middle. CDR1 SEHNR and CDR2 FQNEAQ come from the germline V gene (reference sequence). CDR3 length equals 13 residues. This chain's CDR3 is CASSSVYTDTQYF. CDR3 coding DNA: TGTGCCAGCAGCTCAGTATACACAGATACGCAGTATTTT.

The CDR3 coding sequence is TGTGCCTGGAGTGACCCCCACACCATATATTTT. It is translated as CAWSDPHTIYF. V usage is TRBV30 and J usage is TRBJ1-3; D is unresolved. Per the germline V gene, CDR1 is GTSNPN and CDR2 is SVGIG (reference sequence). The germline V and J ends were trimmed by 1 base and 8 bases, with 6 bases remaining between them. There are 11 residues in the CDR3. The full variable domain, its missing parts supplied by reference TRBV30 and TRBJ1-3, is SQTIHQWPATLVQPVGSPLSLECTVEGTSNPNLYWYRQAAGRGLQLLFYSVGIGQISSEVPQNLSASRPQDRQFILSSKKLLLSDSGFYLCAWSDPHTIYFGEGSWLTVV.

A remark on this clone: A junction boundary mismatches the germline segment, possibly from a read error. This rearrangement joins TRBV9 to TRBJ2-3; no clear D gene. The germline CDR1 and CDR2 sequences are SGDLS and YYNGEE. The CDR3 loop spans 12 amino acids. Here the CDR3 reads CASSVGVTAPLF. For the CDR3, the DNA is TGTGCCAGCAGCGTAGGGGTGACCGCTCCGCTTTTT.

The CDR3 DNA follows: TGTGCCAGCAGCAAAGCGCTGGCGGGAGGAAGCACAGATACGCAGTATTTT. Amino acid sequence: CASSKALAGGSTDTQYF. This chain joins TRBV21-1 and TRBJ2-3; no check of the table's D call, TRBD2, against the DNA was made. TRBV21-1 represents a pseudogene. The CDR3 has 17 amino acids.

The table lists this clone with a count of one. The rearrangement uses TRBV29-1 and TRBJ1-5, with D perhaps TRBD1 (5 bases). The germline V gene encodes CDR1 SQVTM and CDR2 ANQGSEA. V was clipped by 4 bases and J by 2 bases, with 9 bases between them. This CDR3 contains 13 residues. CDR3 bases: TGCAGCGTTGGTAGGGGACGCAATCAGCCCCAGCATTTT. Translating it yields CSVGRGRNQPQHF.

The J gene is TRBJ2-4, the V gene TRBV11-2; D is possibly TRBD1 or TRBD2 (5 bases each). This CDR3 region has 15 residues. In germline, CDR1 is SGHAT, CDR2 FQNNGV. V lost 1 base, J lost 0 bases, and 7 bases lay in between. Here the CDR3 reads CASSLVGPAKNIQYF. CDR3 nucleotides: TGTGCCAGCAGCTTAGTGGGACCAGCCAAAAACATTCAGTACTTC.

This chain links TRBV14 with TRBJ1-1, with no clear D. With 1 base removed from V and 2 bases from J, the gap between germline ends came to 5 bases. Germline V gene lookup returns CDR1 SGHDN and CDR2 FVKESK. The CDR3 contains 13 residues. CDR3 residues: CASSQGRNTEAFF. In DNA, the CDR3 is TGTGCCAGCAGCCAAGGTCGTAACACTGAAGCTTTCTTT.

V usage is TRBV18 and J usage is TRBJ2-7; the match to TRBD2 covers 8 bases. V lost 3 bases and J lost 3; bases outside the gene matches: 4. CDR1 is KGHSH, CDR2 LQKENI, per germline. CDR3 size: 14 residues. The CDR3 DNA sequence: TGTGCCAGCTCACCGGGACTAGAGATCTACGAGCAGTACTTC. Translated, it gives CASSPGLEIYEQYF.

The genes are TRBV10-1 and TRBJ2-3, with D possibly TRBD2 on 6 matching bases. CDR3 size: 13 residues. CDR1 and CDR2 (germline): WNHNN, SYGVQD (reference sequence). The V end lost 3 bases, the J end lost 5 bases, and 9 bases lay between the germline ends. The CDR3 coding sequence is TGCGCCAGCAGTGACCGGGGGATAGATACGCAGTATTTT. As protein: CASSDRGIDTQYF.

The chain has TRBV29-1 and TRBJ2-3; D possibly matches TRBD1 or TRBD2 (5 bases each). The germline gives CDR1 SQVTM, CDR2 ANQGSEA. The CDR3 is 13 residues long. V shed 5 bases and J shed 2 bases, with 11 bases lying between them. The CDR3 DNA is TGCAGCGTTAGGGGAGTTCTCACAGATACGCAGTATTTT. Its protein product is CSVRGVLTDTQYF.

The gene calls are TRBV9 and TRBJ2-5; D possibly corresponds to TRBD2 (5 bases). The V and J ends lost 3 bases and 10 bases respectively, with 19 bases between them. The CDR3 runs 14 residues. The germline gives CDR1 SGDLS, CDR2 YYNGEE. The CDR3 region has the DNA TGTGCCAGCAGCGAGAAGGGTTTGGGCGAGGGCCAGTACTTC. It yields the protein CASSEKGLGEGQYF. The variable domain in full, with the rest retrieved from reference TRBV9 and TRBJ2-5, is DSGVTQTPKHLITATGQRVTLRCSPRSGDLSVYWYQQSLDQGLQFLIQYYNGEERAKGNILERFSAQQFPDLHSELNLSSLELGDSALYFCASSEKGLGEGQYFGPGTRLLVL.

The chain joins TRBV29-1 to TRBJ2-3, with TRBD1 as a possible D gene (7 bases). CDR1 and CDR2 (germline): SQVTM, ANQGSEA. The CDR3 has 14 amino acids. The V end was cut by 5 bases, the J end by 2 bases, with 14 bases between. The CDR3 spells CSVSGGSITDTQYF. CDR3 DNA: TGCAGCGTTTCAGGGGGGTCAATCACAGATACGCAGTATTTT.

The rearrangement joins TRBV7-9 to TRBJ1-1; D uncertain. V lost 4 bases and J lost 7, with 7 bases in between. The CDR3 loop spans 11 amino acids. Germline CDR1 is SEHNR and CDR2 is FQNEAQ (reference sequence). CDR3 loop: CASSWEIEAFF. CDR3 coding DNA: TGTGCCAGCAGCTGGGAGATTGAAGCTTTCTTT.

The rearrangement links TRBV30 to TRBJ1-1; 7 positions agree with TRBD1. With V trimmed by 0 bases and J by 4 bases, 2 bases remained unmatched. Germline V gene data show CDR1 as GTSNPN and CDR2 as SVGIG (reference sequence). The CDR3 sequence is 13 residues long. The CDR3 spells CAWSVAGGTEAFF. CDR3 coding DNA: TGTGCCTGGAGTGTCGCAGGGGGCACTGAAGCTTTCTTT.

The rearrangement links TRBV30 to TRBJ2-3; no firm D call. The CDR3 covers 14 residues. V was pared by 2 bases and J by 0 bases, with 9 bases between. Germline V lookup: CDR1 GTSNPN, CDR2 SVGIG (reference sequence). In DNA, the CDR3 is TGTGCCTGGAGTCCGGAAATTAGCACAGATACGCAGTATTTT. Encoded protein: CAWSPEISTDTQYF.

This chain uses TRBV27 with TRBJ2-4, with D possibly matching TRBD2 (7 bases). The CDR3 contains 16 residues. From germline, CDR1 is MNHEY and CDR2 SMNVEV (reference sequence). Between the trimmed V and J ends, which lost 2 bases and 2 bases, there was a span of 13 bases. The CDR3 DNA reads TGTGCCAGCAGTTTAGCCGGGGGGCGGCCCAAAAACATTCAGTACTTC. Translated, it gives CASSLAGGRPKNIQYF.

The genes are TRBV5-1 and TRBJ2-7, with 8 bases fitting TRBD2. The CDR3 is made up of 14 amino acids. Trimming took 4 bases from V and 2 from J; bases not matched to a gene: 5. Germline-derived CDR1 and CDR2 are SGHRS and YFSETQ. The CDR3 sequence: CASSQGLATYEQYF. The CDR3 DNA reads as TGCGCCAGCAGCCAAGGACTAGCCACCTACGAGCAGTACTTC.

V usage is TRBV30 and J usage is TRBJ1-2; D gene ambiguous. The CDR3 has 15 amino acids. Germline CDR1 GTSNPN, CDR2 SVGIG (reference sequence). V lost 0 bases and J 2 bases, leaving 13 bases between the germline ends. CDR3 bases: TGTGCCTGGAGTGTAGGCGGGCAGGCCAACTATGGCTACACCTTC. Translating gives CAWSVGGQANYGYTF. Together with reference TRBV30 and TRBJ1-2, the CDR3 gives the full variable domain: SQTIHQWPATLVQPVGSPLSLECTVEGTSNPNLYWYRQAAGRGLQLLFYSVGIGQISSEVPQNLSASRPQDRQFILSSKKLLLSDSGFYLCAWSVGGQANYGYTFGSGTRLTVV.

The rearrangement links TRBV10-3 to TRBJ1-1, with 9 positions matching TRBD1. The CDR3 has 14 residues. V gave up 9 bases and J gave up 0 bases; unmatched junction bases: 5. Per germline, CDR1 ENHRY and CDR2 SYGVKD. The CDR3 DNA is TGTGCCATTAGGACAGGGGAAGTGAACACTGAAGCTTTCTTT. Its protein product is CAIRTGEVNTEAFF.

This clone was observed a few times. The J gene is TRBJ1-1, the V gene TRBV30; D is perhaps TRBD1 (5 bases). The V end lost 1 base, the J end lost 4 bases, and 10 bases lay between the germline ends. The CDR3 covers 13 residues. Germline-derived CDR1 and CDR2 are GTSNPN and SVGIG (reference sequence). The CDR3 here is CAWSAGKGTEAFF. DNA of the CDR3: TGTGCCTGGAGTGCAGGGAAGGGCACTGAAGCTTTCTTT.